In this sample, the clone carrying this TCR beta chain turned up a few times. The antigen is unknown. TCRdb analysed the 5' RACE reads with MiXCR anew, one entry per CDR3 protein. This sample carries approximately 540,000 distinct CDR3 sequences, over 9.5% of them seen once, and the ten largest clones take approximately 7%. These data belong to a study of CD8 T cells in ankylosing spondylitis. Trimming removed 10 bases from V and 5 bases from J; junction bases left unmatched: 6. CDR1 is MNHNY and CDR2 is SVGAGI in the germline V gene (reference sequence). The CDR3 spans 13 residues. The study's findings and limits: Typical of ankylosing spondylitis blood, it appeared, was a TCR beta motif of several highly homologous variants.

The clonotype comes from a male donor with ankylosing spondylitis. This chain uses TRBV6-6 with TRBJ2-5; 11 bases fit TRBD1. Sequenced input: blood, either unsorted or a sorted T cell fraction (not recorded which). CDR3 region: CATRTGGVETQYF. The CDR3, as DNA: TGTGCCACTCGGACAGGGGGCGTTGAGACCCAGTACTTC.